This T cell receptor (beta chain) was sequenced in a study of response to subunit inactivated influenza vaccine. General study points: Authors suggested each seasonal flu vaccination may recruit only limited numbers of new T cells.

TCRdb recomputed calls from the RT-PCR reads with MiXCR, one row per CDR3 protein. The data hold 500,000 or so distinct CDR3 sequences, with about 15% observed a single time. The CDR3 runs 16 residues. The germline gives CDR1 DFQATT, CDR2 SNEGSKA (reference sequence). Unmatched junction bases numbered 5, after V lost 3 bases and J lost 2 bases. With respect to this clonotype: Its antigen is as yet unknown.

The receptor's source is a man aged 45 to 70 who received an inactivated influenza vaccine. V usage is TRBV20-1 and J usage is TRBJ2-3, with 13 bases that match TRBD2. The sample here was CD4+ T cells sorted from PBMCs, taken less than 30 months after vaccination. Here the CDR3 reads CSASGLAGENTDTQYF. The CDR3 nucleotides are TGCAGTGCTAGTGGACTAGCGGGGGAGAACACAGATACGCAGTATTTT.